A single sample gave rise to the 5 T cell receptor beta chains below, sequenced in a study of PD-1 blockade in classical Hodgkin lymphoma. Time point of the sample: newly diagnosed, previously untreated cHL patient sample. The authors purified CD4+ T cells from thawed PBMCs by magnetic negative selection. The assay was immunoSEQ multiplex PCR, and TCRdb's table has in-frame clones only and misses some. The sample yields tens of thousands of clones, 85% to 95% seen once. What was sequenced was CD4+ T cells from blood. All receptors come from a human donor with classical Hodgkin lymphoma.

The chain has TRBV29-1 and TRBJ2-3; D unclear. Trimming shortened V by 2 bases and J by 3 bases, and 6 bases separated the two germline ends. Germline CDR1 is SQVTM and CDR2 is ANQGSEA. The CDR3 loop spans 12 amino acids. The CDR3 loop is CSVESSTDTQYF. DNA for the CDR3: TGCAGCGTTGAATCTTCGACAGATACGCAGTATTTT.

The V and J genes are TRBV28 and TRBJ2-7; D gene uncertain. Per germline, CDR1 MDHEN and CDR2 SYDVKM. This CDR3 comprises 14 residues. Trimming cost V 8 bases and J 0 bases, with 14 bases left between them. In nucleotides, the CDR3 is TGTGCCAGCGGGCCGGGTGGAAGCTCCTACGAGCAGTACTTC. Translation: CASGPGGSSYEQYF.

The chain uses TRBV29-1 and TRBJ1-2; D is undetermined. The CDR3 extends over 12 amino acids. Trimming shortened V by 1 base and J by 5 bases, and 8 bases separated the two germline ends. CDR1 is SQVTM and CDR2 is ANQGSEA in the germline V gene. The CDR3 nucleotides are TGCAGCGTTGAAGCCGGAATTTATGGCTACACCTTC. This codes for CSVEAGIYGYTF.

The rearrangement joins TRBV10-3 to TRBJ1-1, with no clear D. V was shortened by 0 bases and J by 7 bases, with 12 bases between the two germline ends. The CDR3 runs 14 residues. CDR1 ENHRY and CDR2 SYGVKD come from the germline V gene. CDR3: CAISESQGYVEAFF. The CDR3 region has the DNA TGTGCCATCAGTGAGTCACAAGGTTACGTTGAAGCTTTCTTT.

V gene TRBV11-2 combines with J gene TRBJ2-3; TRBD2 agrees at 11 bases. Trimming at V came to 3 bases and at J to 6 bases, leaving 5 bases not matched to a gene. From germline, CDR1 is SGHAT and CDR2 FQNNGV. The CDR3 is 15 residues long. As DNA, the CDR3 is TGTGCCAGCAGCTTCCGACTAGCGGGGACCGATACGCAGTATTTT. Translated, it gives CASSFRLAGTDTQYF.